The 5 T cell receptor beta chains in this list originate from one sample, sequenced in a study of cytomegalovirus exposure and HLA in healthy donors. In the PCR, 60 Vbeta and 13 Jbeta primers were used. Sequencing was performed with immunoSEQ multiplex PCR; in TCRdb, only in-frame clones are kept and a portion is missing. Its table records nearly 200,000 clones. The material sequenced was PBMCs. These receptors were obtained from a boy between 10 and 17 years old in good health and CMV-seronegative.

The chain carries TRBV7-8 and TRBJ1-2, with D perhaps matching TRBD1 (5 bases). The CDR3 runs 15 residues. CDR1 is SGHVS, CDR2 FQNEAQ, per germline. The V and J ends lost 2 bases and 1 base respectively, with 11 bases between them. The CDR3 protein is CASSLSDRSNYGYTF. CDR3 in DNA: TGTGCCAGCAGCTTATCCGACAGAAGTAACTATGGCTACACCTTC.

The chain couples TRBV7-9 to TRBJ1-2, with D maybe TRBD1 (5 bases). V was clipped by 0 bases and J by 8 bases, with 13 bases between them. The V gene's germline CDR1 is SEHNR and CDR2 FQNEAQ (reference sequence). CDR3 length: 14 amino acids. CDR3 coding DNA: TGTGCCAGCAGCTTAGCCGCGGGGCTACGCGGCTACACCTTC. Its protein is CASSLAAGLRGYTF.

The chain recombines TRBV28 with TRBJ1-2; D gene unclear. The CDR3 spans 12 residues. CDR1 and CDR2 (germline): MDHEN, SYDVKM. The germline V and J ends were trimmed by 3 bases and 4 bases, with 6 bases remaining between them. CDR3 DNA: TGTGCCAGCAGTTTGGCCGTCTATGGCTACACCTTC. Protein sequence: CASSLAVYGYTF.

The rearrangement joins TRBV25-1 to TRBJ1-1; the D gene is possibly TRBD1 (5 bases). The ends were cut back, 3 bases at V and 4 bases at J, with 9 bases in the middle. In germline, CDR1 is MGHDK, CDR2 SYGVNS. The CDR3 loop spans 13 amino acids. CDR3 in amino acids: CASSDGGSTEAFF. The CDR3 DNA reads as TGTGCCAGCAGTGATGGGGGGAGCACTGAAGCTTTCTTT.

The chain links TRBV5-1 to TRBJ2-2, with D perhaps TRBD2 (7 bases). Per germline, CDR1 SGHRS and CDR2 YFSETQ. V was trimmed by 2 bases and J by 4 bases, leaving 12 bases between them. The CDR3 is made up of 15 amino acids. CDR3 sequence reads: CASSFGGPPTGELFF. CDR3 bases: TGCGCCAGCAGCTTCGGGGGGCCCCCCACCGGGGAGCTGTTTTTT.